This T cell receptor (beta chain) was documented in a study of blood T cell repertoires in COVID-19. About the research overall: Samples of COVID-19 (acute and convalescent) were obtained from the United States, Italy and Spain.

Sequencing used immunoSEQ multiplex PCR; TCRdb keeps in-frame clones, though not all of them. The table records hundreds of thousands of clones, approximately 88% of them present only once. The germline CDR1 and CDR2 sequences are LNHDA and SQIVND (reference sequence). This CDR3 region has 18 residues. Trimming removed 5 bases at V and 8 bases at J, with 27 bases between. Sequenced sample: peripheral blood. The clonotype comes from a woman between 50 and 59 years old with active or convalescent COVID-19. The V call is TRBV19, the J call TRBJ1-4; possibly TRBD1 for D (5 bases). The DNA for the CDR3 is TGTGCCAGTAGTGACGACGCAAATCCCAAAACAGGAATAGAAAAACTGTTTTTT. It codes for CASSDDANPKTGIEKLFF.